These 21 T cell receptor beta chains were sequenced from one sample in a study of OX40 agonist ivuxolimab in advanced cancers. The protocol was immunoSEQ multiplex PCR, while the TCRdb copy is restricted to in-frame clones and leaves out a portion. The sample has 47,000 or so clones, approximately 86% seen once. The sample here was CD4+ or CD8+ T cells sorted from blood, taken in a trial of the OX40 agonist ivuxolimab. All receptors come from an adult with an advanced solid tumor such as melanoma, head and neck, liver or kidney cancer.

This clone appeared a single time. The rearrangement links TRBV6-5 to TRBJ1-5; unclear D gene. Trimming stripped 0 bases from V and 0 bases from J, with 6 bases between. This CDR3 contains 15 residues. Germline CDR1 and CDR2: MNHEY and SVGAGI. The CDR3 nucleotides are TGTGCCAGCAGTTACTCAGGATATAGCAATCAGCCCCAGCATTTT. Translation gives CASSYSGYSNQPQHF.

The chain recombines TRBV2 with TRBJ1-2, with TRBD1 matching 8 bases. The CDR3 is 18 residues long. V was pared by 5 bases and J by 6 bases, with 20 bases of the junction left unmatched. The germline V gene encodes CDR1 SNHLY and CDR2 FYNNEI. DNA of the CDR3: TGTGCCAGCAGTCGCCTAGGACAGGGCTATTCGGGTAATGATGGCTACACCTTC. Its protein product is CASSRLGQGYSGNDGYTF.

This clone was observed a single time. The chain is built from TRBV10-2 and TRBJ2-7, with D hard to call. V was trimmed by 4 bases and J by 3 bases, leaving 4 bases between them. The CDR3 runs to 11 residues. The germline CDR1 and CDR2 sequences are WSHSY and SAAADI. The CDR3 DNA reads TGCGCCAGCAGTGGTTTCTACGAGCAGTACTTC. Its translation is CASSGFYEQYF.

This chain links TRBV9 with TRBJ2-2; D gene unclear. The CDR3 covers 14 residues. V was cut by 0 bases and J by 5 bases, with 8 bases left in between. Per germline, CDR1 SGDLS and CDR2 YYNGEE. The chain's CDR3 is CASSVDRTTGELFF. The CDR3, as DNA: TGTGCCAGCAGCGTAGACAGAACGACCGGGGAGCTGTTTTTT. The whole variable domain, remainder taken from reference TRBV9 and TRBJ2-2, is DSGVTQTPKHLITATGQRVTLRCSPRSGDLSVYWYQQSLDQGLQFLIQYYNGEERAKGNILERFSAQQFPDLHSELNLSSLELGDSALYFCASSVDRTTGELFFGEGSRLTVL.

The J gene is TRBJ2-3, the V gene TRBV19, with TRBD2 as a possible D gene (5 bases). V was cut by 4 bases and J by 1 base, with 12 bases left in between. The CDR3 is 15 amino acids. Germline CDR1 is LNHDA and CDR2 is SQIVND (reference sequence). The CDR3 here is CASSNRGEGTDTQYF. CDR3 DNA sequence: TGTGCCAGTAGTAACCGGGGAGAGGGCACAGATACGCAGTATTTT.

The chain recombines TRBV28 with TRBJ2-1; TRBD2 is a possible D gene (5 bases). Trimming left V 3 bases short and J 1 base short, with 13 bases between. Germline V gene data show CDR1 as MDHEN and CDR2 as SYDVKM. The CDR3 totals 16 residues. The CDR3 DNA sequence: TGTGCCAGCAGTTTGTACCTAGCAGAGTCCTACAATGAGCAGTTCTTC. Translated: CASSLYLAESYNEQFF.

The chain couples TRBV6-1 to TRBJ1-5; 8 bases are a match to TRBD1. The CDR3 totals 15 residues. Germline-derived CDR1 and CDR2 are MNHNS and SASEGT. After removal of 10 bases from V and 6 bases from J, the junction contained 14 bases not matched to a gene. The CDR3 here is CATAWYQGASQPQHF. CDR3 nucleotide sequence: TGTGCCACCGCCTGGTATCAGGGGGCTAGTCAGCCCCAGCATTTT.

The rearrangement joins TRBV11-2 to TRBJ2-3; D possibly matches TRBD1 or TRBD2 (5 bases each). Trimming removed 3 bases from V and 4 bases from J, with 14 bases in between. Per the germline V gene, CDR1 is SGHAT and CDR2 is FQNNGV. This CDR3 is 15 amino acids long. The CDR3 bases are TGTGCCAGCAGCTTCGCCGGGGCAGGCGCAGATACGCAGTATTTT. This encodes CASSFAGAGADTQYF.

This sequence joins TRBV25-1 and TRBJ2-5; weak D call: TRBD2 (6 bases). The CDR3 has 14 residues. The V and J ends lost 5 bases and 2 bases respectively, with 12 bases between them. Germline V gene sequence: CDR1 MGHDK, CDR2 SYGVNS. The CDR3 region has the DNA TGTGCCAGCAGTCGGACTAACCCTCAAGAGACCCAGTACTTC. As protein: CASSRTNPQETQYF. The full variable domain, rest sourced from reference TRBV25-1 and TRBJ2-5, is EADIYQTPRYLVIGTGKKITLECSQTMGHDKMYWYQQDPGMELHLIHYSYGVNSTEKGDLSSESTVSRIRTEHFPLTLESARPSHTSQYLCASSRTNPQETQYFGPGTRLLVL.

This sequence joins TRBV19 and TRBJ2-7; TRBD1 might be the D (6 bases). The V gene's germline CDR1 is LNHDA and CDR2 SQIVND (reference sequence). CDR3 size: 14 residues. V was pared by 3 bases and J by 0 bases, with 9 bases between. CDR3 loop: CASSMGHSSYEQYF. In DNA, the CDR3 is TGTGCCAGTAGTATGGGACACAGCTCCTACGAGCAGTACTTC.

The J gene is TRBJ2-7, the V gene TRBV7-6; 9 nucleotides match TRBD2. The V gene end was trimmed by 5 bases and the J gene end by 5 bases; junction bases not matched to a gene: 4. CDR3 length: 13 residues. CDR1 and CDR2 (germline): SGHVS, FNYEAQ. As DNA, the CDR3 is TGTGCCAGCAGCCCCGGGACTAGCAACGAGCAGTACTTC. Translated, it gives CASSPGTSNEQYF.

The count of this clone is one. The chain links TRBV28 to TRBJ2-7; 7 bases line up with TRBD2. Germline trimming cut 2 bases from V and 2 bases from J; bases unmatched to any gene: 3. This CDR3 region has 14 residues. In germline, CDR1 is MDHEN, CDR2 SYDVKM. Here the CDR3 reads CASSLAGETYEQYF. The DNA of the CDR3 is TGTGCCAGCAGTTTAGCGGGGGAGACCTACGAGCAGTACTTC.

The rearrangement joins TRBV9 to TRBJ2-3; 9 bases line up with TRBD2. There are 15 residues in the CDR3. Germline CDR1 reads SGDLS; CDR2 reads YYNGEE. Trimming at V came to 4 bases and at J to 2 bases, leaving 5 bases not matched to a gene. The CDR3 loop is CASSLTSGNTDTQYF. CDR3 DNA: TGTGCCAGCAGCTTGACTAGCGGAAACACAGATACGCAGTATTTT.

The genes are TRBV6-6 and TRBJ2-5, with D unresolved. The CDR3 spans 11 residues. The germline V gene has CDR1 MNHNY and CDR2 SVGAGI (reference sequence). The ends were cut back, 7 bases at V and 5 bases at J, with 8 bases in the middle. Here the CDR3 DNA reads TGTGCCAGCACCTTTTCGGAGACCCAGTACTTC. It specifies CASTFSETQYF.

The chain links TRBV18 to TRBJ2-1, with D hard to call. This CDR3 contains 18 residues. CDR1 is KGHSH, CDR2 LQKENI, per germline. Deletions cut 6 bases from V and 0 bases from J, with 21 bases between. The chain's CDR3 is CASSRQLPPPSSYNEQFF. The DNA for the CDR3 is TGTGCCAGCTCCCGTCAACTTCCACCACCGAGCTCCTACAATGAGCAGTTCTTC.

This chain links TRBV7-2 with TRBJ1-2; no clear D gene. The CDR3 spans 12 residues. Germline CDR1 is SGHTA and CDR2 is FQGNSA. The V end lost 5 bases, the J end lost 5 bases, and 9 bases lay between the germline ends. The CDR3 sequence is CASSTEGYGYTF. In DNA form, the CDR3 reads TGTGCCAGCAGCACCGAAGGGTATGGCTACACCTTC.

This clone was observed many times. This chain joins TRBV2 and TRBJ1-2; the match to TRBD1 covers 10 bases. Looked up from germline, CDR1 is SNHLY and CDR2 is FYNNEI. This CDR3 spans 16 amino acids. The J segment lost 4 bases and the V segment lost 6 bases, leaving 11 bases of the junction unmatched. The CDR3 coding sequence is TGTGCCAGCAGAGCTACGACGACAGGGGGCAGCTATGGCTACACCTTC. It encodes CASRATTTGGSYGYTF.

This rearrangement joins TRBV7-9 to TRBJ2-7; 12 nucleotides align to TRBD1. The V and J ends lost 5 bases and 6 bases, in that order; junction bases with no gene match: 8. The germline V gene has CDR1 SEHNR and CDR2 FQNEAQ (reference sequence). The CDR3 consists of 15 residues. CDR3 nucleotides: TGTGCCAGCAGCACCCGGGGACAGGGGGCCGTCGAGCAGTACTTC. Residues: CASSTRGQGAVEQYF.

V usage is TRBV4-1 and J usage is TRBJ2-7; D not resolved. There are 13 residues in the CDR3. Germline V gene sequence: CDR1 MGHRA, CDR2 YSYEKL. The germline V and J ends were trimmed by 1 base and 1 base, with 5 bases remaining between them. Here the CDR3 DNA reads TGCGCCAGCAGCCAAGGCAGGTCCTACGAGCAGTACTTC. Translated, it gives CASSQGRSYEQYF.

This clone appeared once. The chain combines TRBV5-8 with TRBJ2-5; no clear D gene. This CDR3 comprises 16 residues. Trimming shortened V by 2 bases and J by 6 bases, and 20 bases separated the two germline ends. Germline assignment: CDR1 SGHTS and CDR2 YDEGEE. CDR3 DNA sequence: TGTGCCAGCAGCTTTGACCCCCAGGCCGTTGGGCAGACCCAGTACTTC. Amino acid sequence: CASSFDPQAVGQTQYF.

The J gene is TRBJ2-4, the V gene TRBV9, with 11 bases aligning to TRBD2. The CDR3 contains 16 residues. Germline V gene sequence: CDR1 SGDLS, CDR2 YYNGEE. V was pared by 3 bases and J by 0 bases, with 2 bases of the junction left unmatched. CDR3 loop: CASSAGLAGAKNIQYF. The CDR3 DNA reads TGTGCCAGCAGCGCAGGACTAGCGGGAGCCAAAAACATTCAGTACTTC.